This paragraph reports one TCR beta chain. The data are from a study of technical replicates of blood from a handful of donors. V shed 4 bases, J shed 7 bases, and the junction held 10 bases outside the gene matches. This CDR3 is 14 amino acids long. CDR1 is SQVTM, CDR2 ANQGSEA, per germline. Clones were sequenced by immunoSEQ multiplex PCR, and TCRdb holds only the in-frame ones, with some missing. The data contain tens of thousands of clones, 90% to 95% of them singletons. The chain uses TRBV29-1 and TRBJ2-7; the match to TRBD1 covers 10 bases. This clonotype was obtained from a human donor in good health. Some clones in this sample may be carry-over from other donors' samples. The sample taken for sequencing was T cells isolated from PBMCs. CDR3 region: CSVGSGTGVEEQYF. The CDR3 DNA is TGCAGCGTTGGTTCCGGGACAGGGGTAGAGGAGCAGTACTTC.